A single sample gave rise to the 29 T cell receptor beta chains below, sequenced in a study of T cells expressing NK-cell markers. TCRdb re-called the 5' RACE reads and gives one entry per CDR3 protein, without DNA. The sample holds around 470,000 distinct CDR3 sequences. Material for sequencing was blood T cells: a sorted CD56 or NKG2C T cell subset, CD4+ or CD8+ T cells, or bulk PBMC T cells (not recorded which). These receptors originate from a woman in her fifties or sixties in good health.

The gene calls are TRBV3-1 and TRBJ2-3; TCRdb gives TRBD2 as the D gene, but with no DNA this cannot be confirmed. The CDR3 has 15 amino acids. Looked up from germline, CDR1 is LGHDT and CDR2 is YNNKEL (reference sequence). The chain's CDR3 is CASSRIRAGTDTQYF.

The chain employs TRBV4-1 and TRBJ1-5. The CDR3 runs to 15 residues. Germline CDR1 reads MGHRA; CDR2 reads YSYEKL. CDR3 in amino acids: CASSQLGTFGQPQHF.

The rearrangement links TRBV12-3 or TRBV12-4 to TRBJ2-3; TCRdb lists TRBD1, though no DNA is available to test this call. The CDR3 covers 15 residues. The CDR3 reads CASSPWLPVTDTQYF.

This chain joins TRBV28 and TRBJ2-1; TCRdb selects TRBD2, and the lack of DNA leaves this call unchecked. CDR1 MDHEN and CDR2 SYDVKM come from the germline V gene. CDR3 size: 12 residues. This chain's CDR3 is CATQAVYNEQFF.

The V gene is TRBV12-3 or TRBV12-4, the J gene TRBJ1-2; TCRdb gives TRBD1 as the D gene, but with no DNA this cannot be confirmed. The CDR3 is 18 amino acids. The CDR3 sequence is CASSSSPGTGVPRRGYTF.

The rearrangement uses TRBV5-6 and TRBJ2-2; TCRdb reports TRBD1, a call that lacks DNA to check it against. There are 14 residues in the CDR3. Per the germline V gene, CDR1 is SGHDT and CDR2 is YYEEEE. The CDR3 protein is CASSPRQGIGELFF. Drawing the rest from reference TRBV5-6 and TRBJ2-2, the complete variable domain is DAGVTQSPTHLIKTRGQQVTLRCSPKSGHDTVSWYQQALGQGPQFIFQYYEEEERQRGNFPDRFSGHQFPNYSSELNVNALLLGDSALYLCASSPRQGIGELFFGEGSRLTVL.

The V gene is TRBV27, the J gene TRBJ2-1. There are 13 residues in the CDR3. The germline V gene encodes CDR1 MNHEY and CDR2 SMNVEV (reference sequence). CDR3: CASRAEPHNEQFF.

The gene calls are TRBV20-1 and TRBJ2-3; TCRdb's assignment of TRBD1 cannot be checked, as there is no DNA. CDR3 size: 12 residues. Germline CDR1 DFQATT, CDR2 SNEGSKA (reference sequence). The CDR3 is CSASEGGGTQYF.

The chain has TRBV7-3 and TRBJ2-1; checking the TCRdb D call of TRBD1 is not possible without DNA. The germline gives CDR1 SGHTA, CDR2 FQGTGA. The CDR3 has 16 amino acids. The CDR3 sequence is CASSPRAGTSYNEQFF.

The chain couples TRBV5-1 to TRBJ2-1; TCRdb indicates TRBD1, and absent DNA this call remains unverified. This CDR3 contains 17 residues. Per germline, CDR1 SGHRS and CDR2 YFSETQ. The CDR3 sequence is CASSPKRGLTPYEEQFF.

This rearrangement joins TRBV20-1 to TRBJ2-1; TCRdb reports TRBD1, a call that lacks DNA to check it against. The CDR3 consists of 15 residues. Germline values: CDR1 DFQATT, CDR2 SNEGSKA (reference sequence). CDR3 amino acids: CSATVASGQGEEQFF.

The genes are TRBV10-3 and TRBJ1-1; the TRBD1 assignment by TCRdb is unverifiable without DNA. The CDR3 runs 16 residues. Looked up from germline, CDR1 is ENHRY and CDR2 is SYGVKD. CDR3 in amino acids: CATKSFPGLGNTEAFF.

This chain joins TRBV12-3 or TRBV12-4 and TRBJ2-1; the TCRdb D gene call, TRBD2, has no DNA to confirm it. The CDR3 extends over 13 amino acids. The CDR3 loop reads CASSLRESATEFF.

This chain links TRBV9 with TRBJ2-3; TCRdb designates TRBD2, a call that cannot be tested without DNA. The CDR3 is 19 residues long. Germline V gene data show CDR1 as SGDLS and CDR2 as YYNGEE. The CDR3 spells CASSVEGRGIAGGPDTQYF.

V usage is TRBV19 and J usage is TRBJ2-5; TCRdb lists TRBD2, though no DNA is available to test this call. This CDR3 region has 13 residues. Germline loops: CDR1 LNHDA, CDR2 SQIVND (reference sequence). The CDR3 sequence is CATQDTLGETQYF.

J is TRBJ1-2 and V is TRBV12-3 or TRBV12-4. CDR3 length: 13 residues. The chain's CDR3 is CASSPLIERGYTF.

CDR3 sequence: CASSLEDYRNSEQFF. The chain employs TRBV5-1 and TRBJ2-1; without DNA, the TCRdb call of TRBD2 cannot be checked. Germline CDR1 is SGHRS and CDR2 is YFSETQ. This CDR3 region has 15 residues. The full variable domain, its missing parts supplied by reference TRBV5-1 and TRBJ2-1, is KAGVTQTPRYLIKTRGQQVTLSCSPISGHRSVSWYQQTPGQGLQFLFEYFSETQRNKGNFPGRFSGRQFSNSRSEMNVSTLELGDSALYLCASSLEDYRNSEQFFGPGTRLTVL.

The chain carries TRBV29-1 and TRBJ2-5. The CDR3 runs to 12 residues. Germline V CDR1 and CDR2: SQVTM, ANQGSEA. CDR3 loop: CSVEGRSATQYF.

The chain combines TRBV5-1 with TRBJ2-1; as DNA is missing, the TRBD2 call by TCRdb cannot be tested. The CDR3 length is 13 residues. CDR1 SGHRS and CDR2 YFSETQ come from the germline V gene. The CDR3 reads CASRSGPSGEQFF.

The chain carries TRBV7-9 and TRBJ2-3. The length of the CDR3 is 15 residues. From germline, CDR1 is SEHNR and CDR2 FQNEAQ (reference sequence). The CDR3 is CASRIAGSSTDTQYF.

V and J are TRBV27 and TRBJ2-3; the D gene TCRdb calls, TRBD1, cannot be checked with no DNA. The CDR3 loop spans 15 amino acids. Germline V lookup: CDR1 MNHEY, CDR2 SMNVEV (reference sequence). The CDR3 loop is CASSSDRALMGTQYF.

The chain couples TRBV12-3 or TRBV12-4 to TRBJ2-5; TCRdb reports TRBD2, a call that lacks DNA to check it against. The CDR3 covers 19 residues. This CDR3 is CASSFRGRGLAGYQETQYF.

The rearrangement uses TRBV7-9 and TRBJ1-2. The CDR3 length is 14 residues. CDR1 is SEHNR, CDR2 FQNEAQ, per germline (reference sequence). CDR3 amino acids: CASSTLDKADGYTF. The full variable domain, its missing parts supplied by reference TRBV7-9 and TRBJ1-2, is DTGVSQNPRHKITKRGQNVTFRCDPISEHNRLYWYRQTLGQGPEFLTYFQNEAQLEKSRLLSDRFSAERPKGSFSTLEIQRTEQGDSAMYLCASSTLDKADGYTFGSGTRLTVV.

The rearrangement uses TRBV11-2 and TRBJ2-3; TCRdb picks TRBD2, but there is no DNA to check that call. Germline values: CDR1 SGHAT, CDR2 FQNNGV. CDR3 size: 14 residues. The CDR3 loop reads CASSPGLSDDTQYF.

The CDR3 sequence is CSTRLSGMYNEQFF. The chain couples TRBV20-1 to TRBJ2-1; TCRdb proposes TRBD2, but this gene call is untestable without DNA. The CDR3 totals 14 residues. Germline CDR1 reads DFQATT; CDR2 reads SNEGSKA (reference sequence).

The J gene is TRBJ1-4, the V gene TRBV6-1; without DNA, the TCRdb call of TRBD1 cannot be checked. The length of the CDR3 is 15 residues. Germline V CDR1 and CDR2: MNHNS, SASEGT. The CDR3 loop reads CASRLGTGLHEKLFF.

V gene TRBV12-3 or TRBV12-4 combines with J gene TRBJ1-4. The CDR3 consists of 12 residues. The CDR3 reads CASSFNYQELFF.

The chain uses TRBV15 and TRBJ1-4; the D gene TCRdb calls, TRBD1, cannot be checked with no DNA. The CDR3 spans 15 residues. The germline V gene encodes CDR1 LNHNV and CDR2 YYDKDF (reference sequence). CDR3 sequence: CATSRYRATNEKLFF.

This CDR3 reads CASKRVAGGTDTQYF. J is TRBJ2-3 and V is TRBV6-1; the D call from TCRdb, TRBD2, cannot be confirmed without DNA. Germline V gene lookup returns CDR1 MNHNS and CDR2 SASEGT. This CDR3 contains 15 residues.